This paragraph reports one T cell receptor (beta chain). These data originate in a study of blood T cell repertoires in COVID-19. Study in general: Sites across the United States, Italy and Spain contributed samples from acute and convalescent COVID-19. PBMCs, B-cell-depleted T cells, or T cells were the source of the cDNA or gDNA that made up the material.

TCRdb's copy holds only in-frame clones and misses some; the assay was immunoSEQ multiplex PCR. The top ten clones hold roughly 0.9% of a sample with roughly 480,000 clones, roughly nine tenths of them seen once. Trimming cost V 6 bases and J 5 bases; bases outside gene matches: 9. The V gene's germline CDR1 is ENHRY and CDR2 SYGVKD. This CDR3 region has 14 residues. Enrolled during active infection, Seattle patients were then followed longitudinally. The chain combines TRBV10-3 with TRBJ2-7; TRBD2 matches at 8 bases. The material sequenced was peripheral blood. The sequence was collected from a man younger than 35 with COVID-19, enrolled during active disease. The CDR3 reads CAIRPSGSADEQYF. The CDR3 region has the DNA TGTGCCATCAGGCCCAGCGGGAGTGCCGACGAGCAGTACTTC.